One sample yielded the 12 T cell receptor beta chains listed below, sequenced in a study of T-cell reconstitution after alpha-beta-depleted transplantation in children. Unique molecular identifiers were incorporated when the TCRbeta library was constructed. One entry per CDR3 protein results from TCRdb running MiXCR on the PCR reads. The table has about 110,000 distinct CDR3 sequences, approximately 6.6% seen once. The material was PBMCs, mostly from graft donor cells, obtained 360 days after TCRalphabeta/CD19-depleted stem cell transplant. All receptors come from a male patient between 2 and 10 years old who had a stem cell transplant for acute lymphoblastic leukemia, so the T cells may come from the graft donor.

The chain employs TRBV20-1 and TRBJ1-6; D perhaps matches TRBD1 (6 bases). CDR3 length: 15 residues. Germline CDR1 reads DFQATT; CDR2 reads SNEGSKA (reference sequence). The V end lost 0 bases, the J end lost 7 bases, and 13 bases lay between the germline ends. The CDR3, as DNA: TGCAGTGCTAGAGATCCAACCCAGGGGAATTCACCCCTCCACTTT. It codes for CSARDPTQGNSPLHF.

This clonotype has ten or more counts. The J gene is TRBJ2-3, the V gene TRBV7-9, with D hard to call. Germline CDR1 reads SEHNR; CDR2 reads FQNEAQ (reference sequence). V lost 0 bases and J 8 bases, leaving 15 bases between the germline ends. There are 15 residues in the CDR3. CDR3 region: CASSLARSRESTQYF. CDR3 sequence (DNA): TGTGCCAGCAGCTTAGCGAGGTCCCGCGAGAGTACGCAGTATTTT.

This clonotype was seen more than once but under ten times. The chain uses TRBV28 and TRBJ1-3; D unclear. Germline V gene data show CDR1 as MDHEN and CDR2 as SYDVKM. The CDR3 totals 14 residues. Trimming cost V 6 bases and J 1 base, with 10 bases left between them. The CDR3 spells CASRAAGSGNTIYF. CDR3 nucleotide sequence: TGTGCCAGCAGGGCAGCAGGTTCTGGAAACACCATATATTTT.

This clonotype turned up a few times. The CDR3 nucleotides read TGTGCCAGCAGCTCCGTACAGATATTAACCTATGGCTACACCTTC. This gives the protein CASSSVQILTYGYTF. The chain has TRBV7-9 and TRBJ1-2; D unclear. Trimming left V 4 bases short and J 4 bases short, with 16 bases between. Germline-derived CDR1 and CDR2 are SEHNR and FQNEAQ (reference sequence). The CDR3 consists of 15 residues.

This clonotype was observed many times. V is TRBV29-1 and J is TRBJ1-2; D not resolved. Trimming took 3 bases from V and 8 from J, leaving 10 bases between them. The CDR3 is made up of 11 amino acids. Looked up from germline, CDR1 is SQVTM and CDR2 is ANQGSEA. CDR3: CSVEHAGGYTF. CDR3 nucleotides: TGCAGCGTTGAGCATGCGGGCGGCTACACCTTC.

This clonotype was seen ten or more times. The chain combines TRBV7-9 with TRBJ1-2, with D unclear. CDR1 and CDR2 (germline): SEHNR, FQNEAQ (reference sequence). Trimming pared 2 bases from V and 8 bases from J, leaving 12 bases between. The CDR3 has 13 residues. The CDR3 coding sequence is TGTGCCAGCAGCTTAAAGCAGTACCAGGGCTACACCTTC. It is translated as CASSLKQYQGYTF. The full variable domain, rest sourced from reference TRBV7-9 and TRBJ1-2, is DTGVSQNPRHKITKRGQNVTFRCDPISEHNRLYWYRQTLGQGPEFLTYFQNEAQLEKSRLLSDRFSAERPKGSFSTLEIQRTEQGDSAMYLCASSLKQYQGYTFGSGTRLTVV.

This clonotype was seen many times. The J gene is TRBJ2-1, the V gene TRBV4-3; 8 nucleotides agree with TRBD2. CDR3 length: 15 residues. V was pared by 0 bases and J by 4 bases, with 2 bases of the junction left unmatched. Germline assignment: CDR1 LGHNA and CDR2 YSLEER. Here the CDR3 reads CASSQDGGDYNEQFF. The DNA for the CDR3 is TGCGCCAGCAGCCAAGACGGGGGGGATTACAATGAGCAGTTCTTC.

This clonotype was found a few times. V is TRBV7-2 and J is TRBJ2-5; 9 nucleotides match TRBD1. Trimming took 1 base from V and 10 from J; bases not matched to a gene: 7. In germline, CDR1 is SGHTA, CDR2 FQGNSA. CDR3 size: 14 residues. The CDR3 spells CASSLGDRAVIQYF. The CDR3 bases are TGTGCCAGCAGCTTAGGGGACAGGGCGGTAATCCAGTACTTC. The full variable domain, rest sourced from reference TRBV7-2 and TRBJ2-5, is GAGVSQSPSNKVTEKGKDVELRCDPISGHTALYWYRQSLGQGLEFLIYFQGNSAPDKSGLPSDRFSAERTGGSVSTLTIQRTQQEDSAVYLCASSLGDRAVIQYFGPGTRLLVL.

A word on this clonotype: A single base separates this from a much larger clone, so it may be a read error. The J gene is TRBJ2-7, the V gene TRBV6-1, with 7 bases matching TRBD1. Germline V gene lookup returns CDR1 MNHNS and CDR2 SASEGT. This CDR3 is 14 amino acids long. V lost 6 bases and J lost 5; bases outside the gene matches: 10. In DNA form, the CDR3 reads TGTGCCAGCAGAGAATATCCGGGACAGAACGAGCAGTACTTC. Its protein product is CASREYPGQNEQYF.

The chain recombines TRBV28 with TRBJ2-7; TRBD1 matches 7 bases. Per the germline V gene, CDR1 is MDHEN and CDR2 is SYDVKM. This CDR3 is built from 16 residues. V shed 6 bases and J 0 bases; nucleotides not matched to a gene: 11. The chain's CDR3 is CASRLTRDRISYEQYF. The CDR3, as DNA: TGTGCCAGCAGATTGACCCGGGACAGAATCTCCTACGAGCAGTACTTC.

V usage is TRBV25-1 and J usage is TRBJ2-7, with TRBD1 identical over 7 bases. The CDR3 runs to 14 residues. Trimming removed 10 bases from V and 0 bases from J; junction bases left unmatched: 9. Germline values: CDR1 MGHDK, CDR2 SYGVNS. CDR3 bases: TGTGCCACCCAAGGGGGCAGTAGCTCCTACGAGCAGTACTTC. It encodes CATQGGSSSYEQYF.

There are a few counts of this clonotype. The V call is TRBV4-2, the J call TRBJ1-1; D may be TRBD1 (5 bases). This CDR3 spans 14 amino acids. V lost 4 bases and J lost 1, with 10 bases in between. CDR1 is LGHNA, CDR2 YNFKEQ, per germline. This CDR3 reads CASSLKRGNTEAFF. CDR3 bases: TGTGCCAGCAGCCTCAAGAGGGGGAACACTGAAGCTTTCTTT.